This TCR beta chain was recovered during a study of T-cell memory formation after mild COVID-19. Study summary: For the most part, TCR clusters were specific to one donor. Study findings and constraints: Clones that contracted clustered mainly in CM and EM if CD4+ and in EMRA if CD8+. Day 15 to 85 contractors were CD4/CD8 balanced; later expanders leaned CD4+.

TCRdb re-called the 5' RACE reads with MiXCR, one entry per CDR3 protein. The sample gives 300,000 to 350,000 distinct CDR3 sequences, roughly 13% of which show up once; around 20% is in the top ten. V was trimmed by 2 bases and J by 0 bases, leaving 11 bases between them. CDR3 length equals 17 residues. Germline CDR1 is SGHAT and CDR2 is FQNNGV. This clonotype was observed a handful of times. As yet, its antigen is unknown. Sequencing was performed on PBMCs or a T cell subset sorted from them (not recorded which). The chain links TRBV11-2 to TRBJ2-6, with a possible D match to TRBD2 (6 bases). The source is a man aged 18 to 30 who had mild COVID-19 (a few samples of this study predate the infection). Cell type and time point are not known. CDR3 DNA: TGTGCCAGCAGCTTACTGGGGGACTCCTCTGGGGCCAACGTCCTGACTTTC. This gives the protein CASSLLGDSSGANVLTF. The complete variable domain, with remaining parts taken from reference TRBV11-2 and TRBJ2-6, reads EAGVAQSPRYKIIEKRQSVAFWCNPISGHATLYWYQQILGQGPKLLIQFQNNGVVDDSQLPKDRFSAERLKGVDSTLKIQPAKLEDSAVYLCASSLLGDSSGANVLTFGAGSRLTVL.